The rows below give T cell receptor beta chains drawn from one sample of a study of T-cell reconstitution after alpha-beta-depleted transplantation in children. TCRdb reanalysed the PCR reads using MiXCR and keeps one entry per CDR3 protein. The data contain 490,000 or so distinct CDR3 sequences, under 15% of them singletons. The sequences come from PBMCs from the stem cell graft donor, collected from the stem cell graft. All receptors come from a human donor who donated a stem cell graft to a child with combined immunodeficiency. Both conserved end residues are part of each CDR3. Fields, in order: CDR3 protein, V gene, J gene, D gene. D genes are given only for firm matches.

CDR3 protein: CASTRHGSNQPQHF; V gene: TRBV6-2/TRBV6-3; J gene: TRBJ1-5; D gene: -
CDR3 protein: CASSSRRPKETQYF; V gene: TRBV7-2; J gene: TRBJ2-5; D gene: -
CDR3 protein: CAISDATSGSAETQYF; V gene: TRBV10-3; J gene: TRBJ2-5; D gene: TRBD2
CDR3 protein: CASRPTGRYEQYF; V gene: TRBV12-3/TRBV12-4; J gene: TRBJ2-7; D gene: TRBD1
CDR3 protein: CASSLTRRMGTEAFF; V gene: TRBV12-3/TRBV12-4; J gene: TRBJ1-1; D gene: -
CDR3 protein: CSASGTPAYEQYF; V gene: TRBV20-1; J gene: TRBJ2-7; D gene: -
CDR3 protein: CASSQRTVTMTSGANVLTF; V gene: TRBV4-3; J gene: TRBJ2-6; D gene: -
CDR3 protein: CASRPAGLGYEQYF; V gene: TRBV28; J gene: TRBJ2-7; D gene: -
CDR3 protein: CAIRESGEPLYEQYF; V gene: TRBV10-3; J gene: TRBJ2-7; D gene: -
CDR3 protein: CASSPGPNGEQFF; V gene: TRBV13; J gene: TRBJ2-1; D gene: -
CDR3 protein: CSASEGGETQYF; V gene: TRBV20-1; J gene: TRBJ2-5; D gene: -
CDR3 protein: CASRPPGVFFNYGYTF; V gene: TRBV6-1; J gene: TRBJ1-2; D gene: -
CDR3 protein: CASSNSGTGGGITLHF; V gene: TRBV9; J gene: TRBJ1-6; D gene: TRBD1
CDR3 protein: CSARDPGRDYEQYF; V gene: TRBV20-1; J gene: TRBJ2-7; D gene: -
CDR3 protein: CASSFEASGSGNEQFF; V gene: TRBV12-3/TRBV12-4; J gene: TRBJ2-1; D gene: TRBD2
CDR3 protein: CASSEWGQSGEKLFF; V gene: TRBV25-1; J gene: TRBJ1-4; D gene: -
CDR3 protein: CASSLSSGGGIVTQYF; V gene: TRBV27; J gene: TRBJ2-5; D gene: -
CDR3 protein: CATSKGETQYF; V gene: TRBV24-1; J gene: TRBJ2-5; D gene: -
CDR3 protein: CASSHRTSGTSTDTQYF; V gene: TRBV9; J gene: TRBJ2-3; D gene: TRBD2
CDR3 protein: CASSYLAGGETQYF; V gene: TRBV6-5; J gene: TRBJ2-5; D gene: TRBD2
CDR3 protein: CATSRDIGEGDTQYF; V gene: TRBV15; J gene: TRBJ2-3; D gene: -
CDR3 protein: CASSLARDRAQETQYF; V gene: TRBV7-2; J gene: TRBJ2-5; D gene: TRBD1
CDR3 protein: CASNRGLEQETQYF; V gene: TRBV7-6; J gene: TRBJ2-5; D gene: TRBD2
CDR3 protein: CASSLAGNFYNEQFF; V gene: TRBV12-3/TRBV12-4; J gene: TRBJ2-1; D gene: -
CDR3 protein: CASSTGTGGWDTEAFF; V gene: TRBV6-1; J gene: TRBJ1-1; D gene: TRBD1
CDR3 protein: CASSHRVGNEQFF; V gene: TRBV12-3/TRBV12-4; J gene: TRBJ2-1; D gene: -
CDR3 protein: CSVERAGADTQYF; V gene: TRBV29-1; J gene: TRBJ2-3; D gene: -
CDR3 protein: CASSLIAGSYNEQFF; V gene: TRBV12-3/TRBV12-4; J gene: TRBJ2-1; D gene: TRBD2
CDR3 protein: CASSSWTSGSWYNEQFF; V gene: TRBV7-9; J gene: TRBJ2-1; D gene: TRBD2
CDR3 protein: CASRGQAHSYEQYF; V gene: TRBV6-5; J gene: TRBJ2-7; D gene: TRBD1
CDR3 protein: CASSLRRGKQYF; V gene: TRBV5-6; J gene: TRBJ2-7; D gene: -
CDR3 protein: CASSVVGGGTKEQFF; V gene: TRBV9; J gene: TRBJ2-1; D gene: -
CDR3 protein: CASSLRRGGLNEQFF; V gene: TRBV7-2; J gene: TRBJ2-1; D gene: TRBD2
CDR3 protein: CASSTGLAGGPSYNEQFF; V gene: TRBV6-2/TRBV6-3; J gene: TRBJ2-1; D gene: TRBD2
CDR3 protein: CASSLVYSWGTGAYEQYF; V gene: TRBV12-3/TRBV12-4; J gene: TRBJ2-7; D gene: TRBD1
CDR3 protein: CASSLSFGDTEAFF; V gene: TRBV12-3/TRBV12-4; J gene: TRBJ1-1; D gene: -
CDR3 protein: CASSLGLREETQYF; V gene: TRBV5-1; J gene: TRBJ2-5; D gene: -
CDR3 protein: CASSGVGTEAFF; V gene: TRBV18; J gene: TRBJ1-1; D gene: -
CDR3 protein: CASSPLINTYTEAFF; V gene: TRBV18; J gene: TRBJ1-1; D gene: -
CDR3 protein: CSVLVAPGVQETQYF; V gene: TRBV29-1; J gene: TRBJ2-5; D gene: -
CDR3 protein: CATSSRTGANEQFF; V gene: TRBV24-1; J gene: TRBJ2-1; D gene: TRBD1
CDR3 protein: CASSPRDRQNTGELFF; V gene: TRBV28; J gene: TRBJ2-2; D gene: TRBD1
CDR3 protein: CASSSDGIAEKLFF; V gene: TRBV5-1; J gene: TRBJ1-4; D gene: -
CDR3 protein: CASSVGHNRGIMNTEAFF; V gene: TRBV9; J gene: TRBJ1-1; D gene: TRBD1
CDR3 protein: CASSLRPLAGYNEQFF; V gene: TRBV27; J gene: TRBJ2-1; D gene: TRBD2
CDR3 protein: CASSFQLANEKLFF; V gene: TRBV12-3/TRBV12-4; J gene: TRBJ1-4; D gene: -
CDR3 protein: CSARARDRGRETGELFF; V gene: TRBV20-1; J gene: TRBJ2-2; D gene: TRBD1
CDR3 protein: CASSSGSLGETQYF; V gene: TRBV12-3/TRBV12-4; J gene: TRBJ2-5; D gene: -
CDR3 protein: CSVGKAGPYNEQFF; V gene: TRBV29-1; J gene: TRBJ2-1; D gene: -
CDR3 protein: CASRPGTGLQNQPQHF; V gene: TRBV12-3/TRBV12-4; J gene: TRBJ1-5; D gene: TRBD1